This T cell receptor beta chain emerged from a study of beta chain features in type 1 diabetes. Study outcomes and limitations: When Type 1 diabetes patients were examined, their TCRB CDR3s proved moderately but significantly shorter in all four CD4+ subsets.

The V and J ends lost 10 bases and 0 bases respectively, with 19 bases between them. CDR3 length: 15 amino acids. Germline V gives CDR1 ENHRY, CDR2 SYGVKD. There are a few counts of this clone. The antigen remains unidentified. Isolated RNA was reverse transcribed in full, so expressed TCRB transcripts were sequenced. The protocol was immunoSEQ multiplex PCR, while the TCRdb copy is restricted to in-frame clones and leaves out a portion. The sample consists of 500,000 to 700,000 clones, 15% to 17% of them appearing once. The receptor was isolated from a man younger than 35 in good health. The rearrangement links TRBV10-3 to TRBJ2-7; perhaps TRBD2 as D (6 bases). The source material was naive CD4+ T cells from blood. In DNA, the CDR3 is TGTGCCACCCGGAAGGGTCAGGGAGGCTCCTACGAGCAGTACTTC. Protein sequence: CATRKGQGGSYEQYF.